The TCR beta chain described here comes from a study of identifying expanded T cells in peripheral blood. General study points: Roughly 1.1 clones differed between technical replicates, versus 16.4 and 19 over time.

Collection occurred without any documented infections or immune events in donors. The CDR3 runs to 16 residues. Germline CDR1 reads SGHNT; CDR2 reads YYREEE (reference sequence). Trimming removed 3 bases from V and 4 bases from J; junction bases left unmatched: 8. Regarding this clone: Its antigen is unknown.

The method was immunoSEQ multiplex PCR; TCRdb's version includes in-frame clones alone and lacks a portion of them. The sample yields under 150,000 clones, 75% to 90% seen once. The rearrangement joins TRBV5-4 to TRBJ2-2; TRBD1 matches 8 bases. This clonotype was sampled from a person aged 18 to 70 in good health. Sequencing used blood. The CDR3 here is CASSYSPGGTTGELFF. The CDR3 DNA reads TGTGCCAGCAGCTATTCTCCAGGGGGCACCACCGGGGAGCTGTTTTTT. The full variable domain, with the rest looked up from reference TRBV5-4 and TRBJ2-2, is ETGVTQSPTHLIKTRGQQVTLRCSSQSGHNTVSWYQQALGQGPQFIFQYYREEENGRGNFPPRFSGLQFPNYSSELNVNALELDDSALYLCASSYSPGGTTGELFFGEGSRLTVL.